These 21 T cell receptor beta chains were all obtained from the same sample, sequenced in a study of spatial heterogeneity in lung cancer. Sample time point: blood at routine non-recurrence follow-up after resection. TCRdb itself ran the 5' RACE reads through MiXCR, one entry per CDR3 protein. This repertoire shows 55,000 to 75,000 distinct CDR3 sequences, roughly 8.9% found once; its top ten account for approximately 1.8%. The source was PBMCs, collected at follow-up. All receptors come from a female donor with early-stage non-small cell lung cancer.

This clonotype was seen repeatedly, ten times or more. The J gene is TRBJ2-2, the V gene TRBV18; maybe TRBD1 (6 bases). Trimming pared 1 base from V and 5 bases from J, leaving 11 bases between. The germline gives CDR1 KGHSH, CDR2 LQKENI. The CDR3 contains 15 residues. The CDR3 bases are TGTGCCAGCTCACCACGGGGGCTTGAGACCGGGGAGCTGTTTTTT. It codes for CASSPRGLETGELFF.

The gene calls are TRBV3-1 and TRBJ1-5; possible D gene TRBD1, 5 bases. The germline CDR1 and CDR2 sequences are LGHDT and YNNKEL (reference sequence). The CDR3 length is 15 residues. V shed 1 base and J shed 2 bases, with 9 bases lying between them. In nucleotides, the CDR3 is TGTGCCAGCAGCCAAGTCGGAGGGGGCAATCAGCCCCAGCATTTT. This encodes CASSQVGGGNQPQHF.

This clonotype was found a few times. V and J are TRBV4-2 and TRBJ2-4; TRBD2 agrees at 12 bases. V shed 4 bases and J 1 base; nucleotides not matched to a gene: 5. The CDR3 covers 17 residues. CDR1 is LGHNA, CDR2 YNFKEQ, per germline. CDR3 region: CASSPWTSGTAKNIQYF. CDR3 coding DNA: TGTGCCAGCAGCCCGTGGACTAGCGGGACGGCCAAAAACATTCAGTACTTC.

This clonotype has ten or more counts. This chain joins TRBV3-1 and TRBJ2-7; D unclear. V was cut by 0 bases and J by 2 bases, with 8 bases left in between. The germline V gene encodes CDR1 LGHDT and CDR2 YNNKEL (reference sequence). The length of the CDR3 is 14 residues. CDR3 nucleotides: TGTGCCAGCAGCCAAGAGGCCGTGGCCTACGAGCAGTACTTC. Translation: CASSQEAVAYEQYF.

In this sample, this clonotype turned up many times. The chain combines TRBV30 with TRBJ1-5; D call uncertain. The CDR3 runs 15 residues. The germline gives CDR1 GTSNPN, CDR2 SVGIG (reference sequence). Trimming left V 2 bases short and J 4 bases short, with 15 bases between. CDR3 in amino acids: CAWSSHRTLNQPQHF. The CDR3 DNA reads as TGTGCCTGGAGTTCACACCGAACTTTGAATCAGCCCCAGCATTTT.

The sample holds a few counts of this clonotype. This chain uses TRBV25-1 with TRBJ1-1; perhaps TRBD1 as D (5 bases). Germline CDR1 MGHDK, CDR2 SYGVNS. The length of the CDR3 is 14 residues. Trimming cost V 6 bases and J 1 base, with 12 bases left between them. CDR3 nucleotides: TGTGCCAGCAGATTCAGGGACTCGAACACTGAAGCTTTCTTT. Encoded protein: CASRFRDSNTEAFF.

This clonotype was counted many times. The chain uses TRBV3-1 and TRBJ1-3, with D unclear. The V and J ends lost 6 bases and 2 bases respectively, with 14 bases between them. This CDR3 is built from 15 residues. Germline V gene data show CDR1 as LGHDT and CDR2 as YNNKEL (reference sequence). CDR3 region: CASSRRAVAGNTIYF. The CDR3 DNA sequence: TGTGCCAGCAGTCGGAGGGCTGTGGCTGGAAACACCATATATTTT.

This clonotype appeared many times. V usage is TRBV21-1 and J usage is TRBJ2-2. TRBV21-1 is a known pseudogene. The CDR3 totals 10 residues. The CDR3 nucleotides read TGTGCCAGCAGCGGCGGGGAGCTGTTTTTT. Translating it yields CASSGGELFF.

The rearrangement links TRBV5-1 to TRBJ2-3, with TRBD2 identical over 9 bases. The V and J ends lost 0 bases and 2 bases, in that order; junction bases with no gene match: 4. Germline V gives CDR1 SGHRS, CDR2 YFSETQ. The CDR3 contains 16 residues. The CDR3 here is CASSLGLAGFTDTQYF. For the CDR3, the DNA is TGCGCCAGCAGCTTGGGGCTAGCGGGATTCACAGATACGCAGTATTTT.

V is TRBV7-2 and J is TRBJ2-6; 7 bases map to TRBD1. Unmatched junction bases numbered 3, after V lost 5 bases and J lost 2 bases. The CDR3 totals 15 residues. Germline V gives CDR1 SGHTA, CDR2 FQGNSA. The CDR3 region has the DNA TGTGCCAGCAGCCCGACAGGGCCTGGGGCCAACGTCCTGACTTTC. Its translation: CASSPTGPGANVLTF.

The sample holds many counts of this clonotype. The rearrangement joins TRBV12-5 to TRBJ2-2; possibly TRBD1 for D (6 bases). V lost 0 bases to trimming and J lost 7 bases, with 9 bases between them. This CDR3 is built from 14 residues. Germline loops: CDR1 LGHNT, CDR2 FRNRAP. CDR3 sequence reads: CASGLVQGNGELFF. CDR3 DNA sequence: TGTGCTAGTGGTTTGGTACAGGGTAACGGGGAGCTGTTTTTT.

This clonotype appeared a few times. V gene TRBV9 combines with J gene TRBJ2-1, with 8 bases aligning to TRBD2. The ends lost 4 bases at V and 1 base at J; junction bases unmatched: 10. Germline-derived CDR1 and CDR2 are SGDLS and YYNGEE. The CDR3 covers 17 residues. The CDR3 sequence: CASSYFPAGESYNEQFF. CDR3 sequence (DNA): TGTGCCAGCAGCTATTTCCCAGCGGGAGAATCCTACAATGAGCAGTTCTTC.

This clonotype was detected only a few times. This chain joins TRBV19 and TRBJ2-4, with TRBD2 matching over 9 bases. The CDR3 length is 16 residues. Germline loops: CDR1 LNHDA, CDR2 SQIVND (reference sequence). Unmatched junction bases numbered 15, after V lost 8 bases and J lost 7 bases. The CDR3 nucleotides are TGTGCCAGTTCCCCGTCTAGCGGGATGGGGTCGAACATTCAGTACTTC. Protein sequence: CASSPSSGMGSNIQYF.

CDR3 region: CASSLEAAGGGTGELFF. The DNA of the CDR3 is TGTGCCAGCAGCTTGGAGGCGGCGGGAGGGGGCACCGGGGAGCTGTTTTTT. The chain carries TRBV7-6 and TRBJ2-2; 9 nucleotides align to TRBD2. This CDR3 contains 17 residues. V was clipped by 3 bases and J by 4 bases; unmatched bases: 9. Germline values: CDR1 SGHVS, CDR2 FNYEAQ.

With regard to this clonotype: Since a much larger clone is just one base distant, this may be a read error. The rearrangement uses TRBV7-3 and TRBJ1-1, with 8 bases lining up with TRBD1. The CDR3 covers 15 residues. The germline gives CDR1 SGHTA, CDR2 FQGTGA. For the CDR3, the DNA is TGTGCCAGCAGCCCCCCCGGACAGGGCTGCACTGAATCTTTCTTT. Translation gives CASSPPGQGCTESFF.

In this sample, this clonotype turned up many times. The rearrangement links TRBV5-1 to TRBJ2-7, with D uncertain. Per germline, CDR1 SGHRS and CDR2 YFSETQ. CDR3 length: 17 amino acids. V lost 1 base to trimming and J lost 0 bases, with 17 bases between them. As DNA, the CDR3 is TGCGCCAGCAGCTTGTCGCCCCGATTATCGGGCTCCTACGAGCAGTACTTC. It codes for CASSLSPRLSGSYEQYF. The complete variable domain, with remaining parts taken from reference TRBV5-1 and TRBJ2-7, reads KAGVTQTPRYLIKTRGQQVTLSCSPISGHRSVSWYQQTPGQGLQFLFEYFSETQRNKGNFPGRFSGRQFSNSRSEMNVSTLELGDSALYLCASSLSPRLSGSYEQYFGPGTRLTVT.

In DNA form, the CDR3 reads TGTGCCACCAGCAGAGATATAGGCGTCTCTGGAAACACCATATATTTT. It specifies CATSRDIGVSGNTIYF. The chain recombines TRBV15 with TRBJ1-3; D call uncertain. This CDR3 contains 16 residues. Germline V gives CDR1 LNHNV, CDR2 YYDKDF (reference sequence). V was shortened by 0 bases and J by 0 bases, with 9 bases between the two germline ends.

This clonotype was detected many times. The chain combines TRBV3-1 with TRBJ2-7; TRBD2 matches at 9 bases. This CDR3 spans 16 amino acids. The V and J ends lost 4 bases and 3 bases, in that order; junction bases with no gene match: 10. Germline lookup yields CDR1 LGHDT and CDR2 YNNKEL (reference sequence). CDR3 loop: CASSPHGLAGLYEQYF. The CDR3 bases are TGTGCCAGCAGCCCCCACGGGCTAGCGGGGCTCTACGAGCAGTACTTC.

This clonotype was observed many times. This sequence joins TRBV5-1 and TRBJ2-5, with 10 bases lining up with TRBD2. Germline trimming cut 4 bases from V and 2 bases from J; bases unmatched to any gene: 8. Per the germline V gene, CDR1 is SGHRS and CDR2 is YFSETQ. The CDR3 consists of 16 residues. The CDR3 spells CASSPIAGGPQETQYF. DNA for the CDR3: TGCGCCAGCAGCCCTATAGCGGGAGGACCTCAAGAGACCCAGTACTTC.

This clonotype was counted at least ten times. V is TRBV18 and J is TRBJ2-7, with 7 bases aligning to TRBD2. The CDR3 runs to 14 residues. CDR1 and CDR2 (germline): KGHSH, LQKENI. V was clipped by 3 bases and J by 1 base; unmatched bases: 3. The CDR3 DNA sequence: TGTGCCAGCTCACCCAGGGAGGGGTCCTACGAGCAGTACTTC. It yields the protein CASSPREGSYEQYF.

The table lists this clonotype with many counts. The rearrangement uses TRBV7-9 and TRBJ2-2; D gene unclear. The CDR3 runs 14 residues. V lost 5 bases to trimming and J lost 2 bases, with 9 bases between them. Per the germline V gene, CDR1 is SEHNR and CDR2 is FQNEAQ (reference sequence). The CDR3 reads CASSPWINTGELFF. The CDR3 DNA reads as TGTGCCAGCAGCCCCTGGATCAACACCGGGGAGCTGTTTTTT.